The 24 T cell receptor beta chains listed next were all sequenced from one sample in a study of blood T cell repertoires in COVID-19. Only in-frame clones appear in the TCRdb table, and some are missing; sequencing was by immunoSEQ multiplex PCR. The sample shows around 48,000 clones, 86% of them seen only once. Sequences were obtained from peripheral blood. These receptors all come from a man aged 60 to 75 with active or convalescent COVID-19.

CDR3 residues: CASSTGTGSYGYTF. Written as DNA, the CDR3 is TGTGCCAGTAGTACGGGGACAGGTAGCTATGGCTACACCTTC. This sequence joins TRBV19 and TRBJ1-2, with TRBD1 matching 8 bases. Germline V gene data show CDR1 as LNHDA and CDR2 as SQIVND (reference sequence). V was clipped by 4 bases and J by 4 bases; unmatched bases: 5. The CDR3 spans 14 residues.

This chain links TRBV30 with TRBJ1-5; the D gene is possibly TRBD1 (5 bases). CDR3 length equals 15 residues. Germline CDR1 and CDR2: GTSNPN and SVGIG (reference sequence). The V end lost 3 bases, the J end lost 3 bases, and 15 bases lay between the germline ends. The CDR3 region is CAWSLGQLLNQPQHF. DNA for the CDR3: TGTGCCTGGAGCCTGGGGCAGCTACTCAATCAGCCCCAGCATTTT.

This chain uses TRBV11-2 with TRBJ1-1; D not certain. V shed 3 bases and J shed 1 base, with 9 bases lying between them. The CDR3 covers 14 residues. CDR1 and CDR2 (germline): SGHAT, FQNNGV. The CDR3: CASSLGRGNTEAFF. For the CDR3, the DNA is TGTGCCAGCAGCTTGGGTCGCGGGAACACTGAAGCTTTCTTT.

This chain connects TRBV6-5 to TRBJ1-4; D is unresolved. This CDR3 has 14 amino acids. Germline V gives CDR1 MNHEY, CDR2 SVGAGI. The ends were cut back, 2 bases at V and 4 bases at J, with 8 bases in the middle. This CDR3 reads CASSYGRDNEKLFF. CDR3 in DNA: TGTGCCAGCAGTTACGGGCGAGATAATGAAAAACTGTTTTTT.

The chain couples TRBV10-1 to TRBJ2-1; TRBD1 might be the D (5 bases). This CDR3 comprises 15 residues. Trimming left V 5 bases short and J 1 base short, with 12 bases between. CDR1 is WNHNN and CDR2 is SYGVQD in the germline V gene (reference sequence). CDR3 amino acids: CASSIRVRSYNEQFF. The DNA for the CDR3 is TGCGCCAGCAGTATCAGGGTAAGGTCCTACAATGAGCAGTTCTTC.

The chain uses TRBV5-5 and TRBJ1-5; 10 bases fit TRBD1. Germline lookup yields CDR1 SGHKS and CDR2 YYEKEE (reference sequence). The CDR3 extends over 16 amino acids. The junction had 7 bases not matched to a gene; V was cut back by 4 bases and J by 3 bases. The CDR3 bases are TGTGCCAGCAGCCCGGGACAGGGGCCGATCAATCAGCCCCAGCATTTT. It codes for CASSPGQGPINQPQHF.

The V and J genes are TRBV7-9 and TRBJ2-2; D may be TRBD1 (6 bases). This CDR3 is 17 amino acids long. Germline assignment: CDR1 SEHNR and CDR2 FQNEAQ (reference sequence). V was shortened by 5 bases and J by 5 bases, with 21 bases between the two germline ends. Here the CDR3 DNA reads TGTGCCAGCAGCGCCCCGGAGTGGTCAGGGGTTACCGGGGAGCTGTTTTTT. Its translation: CASSAPEWSGVTGELFF. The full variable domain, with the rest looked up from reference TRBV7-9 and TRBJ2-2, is DTGVSQNPRHKITKRGQNVTFRCDPISEHNRLYWYRQTLGQGPEFLTYFQNEAQLEKSRLLSDRFSAERPKGSFSTLEIQRTEQGDSAMYLCASSAPEWSGVTGELFFGEGSRLTVL.

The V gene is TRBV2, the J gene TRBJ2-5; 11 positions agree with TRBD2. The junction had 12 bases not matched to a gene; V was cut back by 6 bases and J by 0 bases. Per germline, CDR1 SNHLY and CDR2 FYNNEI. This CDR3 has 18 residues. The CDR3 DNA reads TGTGCCAGCAGGCTACACCTAGCGGGGGGTTCGTACCAAGAGACCCAGTACTTC. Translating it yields CASRLHLAGGSYQETQYF.

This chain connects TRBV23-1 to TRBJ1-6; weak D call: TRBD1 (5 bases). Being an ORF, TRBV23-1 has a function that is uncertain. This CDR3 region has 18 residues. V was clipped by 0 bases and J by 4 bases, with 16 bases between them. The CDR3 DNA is TGCGCCAGCAGTCAATCACAGGCCCAGGTAAAATATAATTCACCCCTCCACTTT. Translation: CASSQSQAQVKYNSPLHF.

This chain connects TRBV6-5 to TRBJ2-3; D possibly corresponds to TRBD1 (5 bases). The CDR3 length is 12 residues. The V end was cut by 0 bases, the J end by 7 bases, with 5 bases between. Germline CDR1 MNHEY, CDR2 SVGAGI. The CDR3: CASSYSGHTQYF. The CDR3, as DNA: TGTGCCAGCAGTTACTCGGGGCATACGCAGTATTTT.

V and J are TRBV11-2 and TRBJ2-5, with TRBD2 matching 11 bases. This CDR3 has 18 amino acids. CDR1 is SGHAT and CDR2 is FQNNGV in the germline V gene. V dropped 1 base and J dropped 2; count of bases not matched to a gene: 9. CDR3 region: CASSLGSLAGGGQETQYF. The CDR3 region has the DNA TGTGCCAGCAGCTTAGGATCCCTAGCGGGGGGCGGGCAAGAGACCCAGTACTTC. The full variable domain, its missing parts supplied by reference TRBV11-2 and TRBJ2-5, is EAGVAQSPRYKIIEKRQSVAFWCNPISGHATLYWYQQILGQGPKLLIQFQNNGVVDDSQLPKDRFSAERLKGVDSTLKIQPAKLEDSAVYLCASSLGSLAGGGQETQYFGPGTRLLVL.

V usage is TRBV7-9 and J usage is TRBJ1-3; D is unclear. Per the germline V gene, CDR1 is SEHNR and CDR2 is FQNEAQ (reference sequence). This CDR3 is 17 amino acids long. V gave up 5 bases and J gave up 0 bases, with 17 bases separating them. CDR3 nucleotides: TGTGCCAGCAGCCCCGCCCCACAGCGGTTCTCTGGAAACACCATATATTTT. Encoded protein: CASSPAPQRFSGNTIYF.

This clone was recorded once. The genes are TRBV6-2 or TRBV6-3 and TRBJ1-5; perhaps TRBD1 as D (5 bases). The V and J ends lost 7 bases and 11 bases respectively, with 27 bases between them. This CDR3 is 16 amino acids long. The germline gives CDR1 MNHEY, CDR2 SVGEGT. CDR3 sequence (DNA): TGTGCCAGCATCCCCGGGGGGTCGCAGGGCCCAAGTTCCCAGCATTTT. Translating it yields CASIPGGSQGPSSQHF.

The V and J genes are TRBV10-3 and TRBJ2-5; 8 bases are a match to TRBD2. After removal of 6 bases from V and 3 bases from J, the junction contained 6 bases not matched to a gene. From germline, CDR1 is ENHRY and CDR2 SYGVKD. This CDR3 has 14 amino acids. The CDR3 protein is CAIRGTRGEETQYF. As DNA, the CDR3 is TGTGCCATCAGGGGGACTAGGGGGGAAGAGACCCAGTACTTC.

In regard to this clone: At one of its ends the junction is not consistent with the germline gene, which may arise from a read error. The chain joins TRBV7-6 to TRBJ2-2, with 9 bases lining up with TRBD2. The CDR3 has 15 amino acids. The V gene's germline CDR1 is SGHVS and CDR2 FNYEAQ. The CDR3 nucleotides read TGTGCCAGCAGCCTAGCGGGACTTAACACCGGGGAGCTGTTTTTT. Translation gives CASSLAGLNTGELFF.

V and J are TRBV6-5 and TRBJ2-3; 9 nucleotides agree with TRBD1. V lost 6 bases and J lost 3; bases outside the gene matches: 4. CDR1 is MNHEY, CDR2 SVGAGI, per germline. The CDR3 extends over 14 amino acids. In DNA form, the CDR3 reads TGTGCCAGCAGAGTACAGGGGGCTACAGATACGCAGTATTTT. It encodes CASRVQGATDTQYF.

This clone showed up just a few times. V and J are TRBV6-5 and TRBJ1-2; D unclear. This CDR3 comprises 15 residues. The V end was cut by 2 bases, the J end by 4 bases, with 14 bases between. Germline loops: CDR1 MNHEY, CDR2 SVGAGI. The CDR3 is CASSYNKAASYGYTF. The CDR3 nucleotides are TGTGCCAGCAGTTACAATAAGGCGGCCTCCTATGGCTACACCTTC.

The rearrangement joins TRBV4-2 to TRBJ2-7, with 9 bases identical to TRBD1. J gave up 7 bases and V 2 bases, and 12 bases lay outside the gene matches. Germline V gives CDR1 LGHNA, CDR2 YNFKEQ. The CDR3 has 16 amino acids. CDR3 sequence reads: CASSQPNPGQGWEQYF. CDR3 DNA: TGTGCCAGCAGCCAACCCAACCCGGGACAGGGATGGGAGCAGTACTTC.

CDR3 sequence reads: CASSRGGDYTEAFF. The CDR3 DNA reads as TGTGCCAGCAGTCGGGGGGGGGATTACACTGAAGCTTTCTTT. The gene calls are TRBV27 and TRBJ1-1; D is perhaps TRBD1 (5 bases). The ends were cut back, 5 bases at V and 3 bases at J, with 13 bases in the middle. The germline V gene encodes CDR1 MNHEY and CDR2 SMNVEV (reference sequence). The CDR3 sequence is 14 residues long.

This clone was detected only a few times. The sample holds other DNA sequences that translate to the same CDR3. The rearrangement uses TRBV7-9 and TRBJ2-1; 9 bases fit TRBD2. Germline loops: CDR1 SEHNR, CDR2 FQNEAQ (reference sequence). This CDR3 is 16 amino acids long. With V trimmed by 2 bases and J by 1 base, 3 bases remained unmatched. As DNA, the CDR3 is TGTGCCAGCAGCTTAAGTCTAGCGGGGTCCTACAATGAGCAGTTCTTC. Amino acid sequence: CASSLSLAGSYNEQFF.

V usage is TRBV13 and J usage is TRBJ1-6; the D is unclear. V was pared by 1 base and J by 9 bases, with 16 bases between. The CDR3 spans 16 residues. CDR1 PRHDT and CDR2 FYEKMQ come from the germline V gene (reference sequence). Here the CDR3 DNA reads TGTGCCAGCAGCTTAGCCCCGGGAGCGGGGTTTTCACCCCTCCACTTT. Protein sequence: CASSLAPGAGFSPLHF. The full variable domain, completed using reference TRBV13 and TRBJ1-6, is AAGVIQSPRHLIKEKRETATLKCYPIPRHDTVYWYQQGPGQDPQFLISFYEKMQSDKGSIPDRFSAQQFSDYHSELNMSSLELGDSALYFCASSLAPGAGFSPLHFGNGTRLTVT.

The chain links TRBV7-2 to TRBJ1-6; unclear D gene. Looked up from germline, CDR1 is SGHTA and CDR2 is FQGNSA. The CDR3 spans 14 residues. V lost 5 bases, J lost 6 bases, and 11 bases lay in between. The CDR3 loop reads CASSAAPGNSPLHF. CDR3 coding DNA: TGTGCCAGCAGCGCGGCGCCTGGTAATTCACCCCTCCACTTT.

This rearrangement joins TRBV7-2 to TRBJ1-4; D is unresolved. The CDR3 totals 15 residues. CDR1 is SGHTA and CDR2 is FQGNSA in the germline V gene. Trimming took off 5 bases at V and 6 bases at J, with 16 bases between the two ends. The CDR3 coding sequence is TGTGCCAGCAGCCCCCTGGGCCCTTGGGATGAAAAACTGTTTTTT. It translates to CASSPLGPWDEKLFF.

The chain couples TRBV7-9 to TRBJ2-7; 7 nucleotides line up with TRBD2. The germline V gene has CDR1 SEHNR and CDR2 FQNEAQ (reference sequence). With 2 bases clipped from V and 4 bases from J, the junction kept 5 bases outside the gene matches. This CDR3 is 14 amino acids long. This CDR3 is CASSLLGEGYEQYF. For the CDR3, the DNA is TGTGCCAGCAGCTTATTGGGGGAGGGATACGAGCAGTACTTC.